Detailed here is one T cell receptor (beta chain). Clones were read by immunoSEQ multiplex PCR, and TCRdb kept only the in-frame ones, dropping some. The sample lists 3,200 or so clones; around 88% were seen once. This sample is drawn from a study of chemoradiotherapy in HPV16-positive cancers. The CDR3 consists of 13 residues. The germline V gene encodes CDR1 SNHLY and CDR2 FYNNEI. Trimming removed 4 bases from V and 1 base from J, with 8 bases in between. The sequenced sample was tumor tissue, obtained from a patient who underwent chemoradiotherapy. The sequence derives from a human donor with HPV-associated anogenital cancer. The chain combines TRBV2 with TRBJ2-7; D not certain. CDR3 protein: CASSVPLSYEQYF. The CDR3 bases are TGTGCCAGCAGTGTTCCGTTATCCTACGAGCAGTACTTC.